This entry features one TCR beta chain sequence. The antigen remains undetermined. TCRdb keeps only in-frame clones here, not all; method: immunoSEQ multiplex PCR. The sample shows some 57,000 clones, more than 75% of them seen only once. This sample is drawn from a study of a mutant IDH1 vaccine in newly diagnosed glioma. Study-wide context: Either 4-6 weeks after radiotherapy alone or alongside temozolomide, vaccination was begun. Radiotherapy, temozolomide, or both had been given previously, and both were given to most.

Per germline, CDR1 SGDLS and CDR2 YYNGEE. The CDR3 loop spans 16 amino acids. V lost 4 bases to trimming and J lost 0 bases, with 16 bases between them. Documented time point: week 47, end of study. In the vaccine, a single dose held 300 ug of the mutant IDH1 20-mer peptide, along with topical imiquimod. The patients received vaccinations eight times, in weeks 1, 3, 5, 7, 11, 15, 19 and 23. The donor cohort comprised cases of new WHO grade 3 or 4 IDH1-mutant, ATRX-lost astrocytoma. Sequencing used PBMCs, obtained from a glioma patient whose treatment included an IDH1 peptide vaccine. This receptor was obtained from a woman aged 40 to 50 with glioma. Some clones in this sample may be carry-over from other donors' samples. V and J are TRBV9 and TRBJ1-2, with D possibly TRBD1 on 6 matching bases. The CDR3 nucleotides are TGTGCCAGCAGCTTATTCGACAGGACCTCTAACTATGGCTACACCTTC. Amino acids: CASSLFDRTSNYGYTF.